These 27 T cell receptor beta chains came from one sample sequenced in a study of control samples from healthy donors and cancer patients (dated by TCRdb to between 2020 and 2021). Library construction relied on the immunoSEQ multiplex PCR assay. The table was pulled from immuneACCESS by TCRdb, which kept in-frame rearrangements only. Such tables lose some clones; where checked, under half of the loss comes from unresolved V genes, and the rest has no known cause. For this sample there are 210,000 or so clones; over 80% appear just once. 1.5% to 2% of the sample rests with the top ten. Sequenced material: blood. These receptors were collected from a man aged 25 to 40 in good health.

Comment on this clone: This sample includes further DNA sequences coding for the same CDR3. The rearrangement uses TRBV7-9 and TRBJ1-1, with a tentative D call TRBD1 (6 bases). V lost 1 base and J lost 4, with 7 bases in between. CDR1 SEHNR and CDR2 FQNEAQ come from the germline V gene (reference sequence). CDR3 length equals 13 residues. For the CDR3, the DNA is TGTGCCAGCAGCTTAGAAGGGGGCACTGAAGCTTTCTTT. This translates into CASSLEGGTEAFF. The variable domain in full, with the rest retrieved from reference TRBV7-9 and TRBJ1-1, is DTGVSQNPRHKITKRGQNVTFRCDPISEHNRLYWYRQTLGQGPEFLTYFQNEAQLEKSRLLSDRFSAERPKGSFSTLEIQRTEQGDSAMYLCASSLEGGTEAFFGQGTRLTVV.

The chain recombines TRBV7-9 with TRBJ1-5, with D possibly matching TRBD1 (5 bases). The CDR3 runs 13 residues. CDR1 and CDR2 (germline): SEHNR, FQNEAQ (reference sequence). The V and J ends lost 1 base and 7 bases respectively, with 8 bases between them. CDR3 in amino acids: CASSLGGLQPQHF. The CDR3 nucleotides read TGTGCCAGCAGCTTAGGGGGCTTACAGCCCCAGCATTTT.

The rearrangement links TRBV21-1 to TRBJ1-2. TRBV21-1 is termed a pseudogene. This CDR3 spans 17 amino acids. DNA for the CDR3: TGTGCCAGCAGCAAAGAGGTTAAGGGGACTCCTAACTATGGCTACACCTTC. Translation: CASSKEVKGTPNYGYTF.

The chain couples TRBV19 to TRBJ2-2; 7 bases are a match to TRBD1. The CDR3 sequence is 14 residues long. The J segment lost 5 bases and the V segment lost 10 bases, leaving 10 bases of the junction unmatched. CDR1 and CDR2 from the germline V gene are LNHDA and SQIVND (reference sequence). The CDR3 sequence: CATAPDRDTGELFF. CDR3 nucleotide sequence: TGTGCCACCGCCCCCGACAGGGATACCGGGGAGCTGTTTTTT.

V and J are TRBV4-1 and TRBJ1-2, with D possibly being TRBD1 (5 bases). Looked up from germline, CDR1 is MGHRA and CDR2 is YSYEKL. There are 14 residues in the CDR3. V lost 1 base, J lost 6 bases, and 12 bases lay in between. The CDR3 sequence: CASSQVGGLDGYTF. The CDR3 DNA is TGCGCCAGCAGCCAAGTGGGGGGTTTGGATGGCTACACCTTC.

V gene TRBV12-3 or TRBV12-4 combines with J gene TRBJ1-2, with TRBD1 as a possible D gene (5 bases). V lost 8 bases and J lost 6, with 16 bases in between. The CDR3 is 13 residues long. In DNA, the CDR3 is TGTGCCAGCTCCCAAACCAGGGTCCATGGCTACACCTTC. This gives the protein CASSQTRVHGYTF.

The V and J genes are TRBV11-2 and TRBJ1-1, with no clear D. The V gene lost 2 bases and the J gene lost 1 base, with 5 bases spanning the gap. CDR3 length: 13 residues. Germline V CDR1 and CDR2: SGHAT, FQNNGV. CDR3 region: CASSLNGNTEAFF. CDR3 bases: TGTGCCAGCAGCTTAAACGGGAACACTGAAGCTTTCTTT. The full variable domain, with the rest looked up from reference TRBV11-2 and TRBJ1-1, is EAGVAQSPRYKIIEKRQSVAFWCNPISGHATLYWYQQILGQGPKLLIQFQNNGVVDDSQLPKDRFSAERLKGVDSTLKIQPAKLEDSAVYLCASSLNGNTEAFFGQGTRLTVV.

The chain is built from TRBV2 and TRBJ2-1; 7 bases are a match to TRBD2. The CDR3 spans 16 residues. The germline CDR1 and CDR2 sequences are SNHLY and FYNNEI. Losses at the gene ends were 6 bases for V and 14 bases for J; bases not matched to a gene: 22. DNA for the CDR3: TGTGCCAGCAGCGACCCCGTGACGGGCGGGGGTGCATTGGAGTTCTTC. Its translation is CASSDPVTGGGALEFF.

J is TRBJ2-1 and V is TRBV5-1, with 12 bases aligning to TRBD1. Losses at the gene ends were 4 bases for V and 6 bases for J; bases not matched to a gene: 2. CDR1 is SGHRS, CDR2 YFSETQ, per germline. This CDR3 has 14 residues. CDR3 sequence reads: CASSRDRGLNEQFF. CDR3 DNA sequence: TGCGCCAGCAGCAGGGACAGGGGGCTCAATGAGCAGTTCTTC. Based on the CDR3 plus reference TRBV5-1 and TRBJ2-1, the full variable domain is KAGVTQTPRYLIKTRGQQVTLSCSPISGHRSVSWYQQTPGQGLQFLFEYFSETQRNKGNFPGRFSGRQFSNSRSEMNVSTLELGDSALYLCASSRDRGLNEQFFGPGTRLTVL.

The sample holds a few counts of this clone. This rearrangement joins TRBV5-3 to TRBJ1-5; TRBD1 matches 8 bases. TRBV5-3 is an open reading frame whose function is uncertain. The CDR3 is made up of 18 amino acids. Unmatched junction bases numbered 13, after V lost 1 base and J lost 4 bases. The CDR3 here is CARSLKRHRGYVNQPQHF. CDR3 bases: TGTGCCAGAAGCTTGAAGCGTCACAGGGGGTACGTAAATCAGCCCCAGCATTTT.

The chain combines TRBV11-2 with TRBJ2-7; no reliable D call. V lost 4 bases, J lost 2 bases, and 18 bases lay in between. CDR1 SGHAT and CDR2 FQNNGV come from the germline V gene. CDR3 size: 16 residues. DNA of the CDR3: TGTGCCAGCAGCTCCAAAACCGGCGGCTTCCCCTACGAGCAGTACTTC. Its translation: CASSSKTGGFPYEQYF. The full variable domain, in which reference TRBV11-2 and TRBJ2-7 provide the parts outside the CDR3, is EAGVAQSPRYKIIEKRQSVAFWCNPISGHATLYWYQQILGQGPKLLIQFQNNGVVDDSQLPKDRFSAERLKGVDSTLKIQPAKLEDSAVYLCASSSKTGGFPYEQYFGPGTRLTVT.

The rearrangement joins TRBV5-4 to TRBJ2-2; D gene ambiguous. This CDR3 has 15 amino acids. V was shortened by 6 bases and J by 1 base, with 13 bases between the two germline ends. Germline V gives CDR1 SGHNT, CDR2 YYREEE (reference sequence). CDR3 protein: CASTDRTGNTGELFF. The CDR3 region has the DNA TGTGCCAGCACCGACCGGACGGGGAACACCGGGGAGCTGTTTTTT.

The chain recombines TRBV10-3 with TRBJ1-2, with 8 bases matching TRBD1. Germline CDR1 ENHRY, CDR2 SYGVKD. Trimming took 0 bases from V and 6 from J; bases not matched to a gene: 9. The CDR3 length is 16 residues. CDR3 coding DNA: TGTGCCATCAGTGAGTCGGCCGGGACAGGACTCGATGGCTACACCTTC. This sequence encodes CAISESAGTGLDGYTF.

This chain joins TRBV2 and TRBJ2-2; TRBD1 aligns across 12 bases. The CDR3 runs 17 residues. J gave up 7 bases and V 6 bases, and 12 bases lay outside the gene matches. The germline V gene has CDR1 SNHLY and CDR2 FYNNEI. The CDR3 nucleotides are TGTGCCAGCAGGGAACCCGGGACAGGGGGCGTCGTCGGGGAGCTGTTTTTT. Its translation is CASREPGTGGVVGELFF. The whole variable domain, filled in from reference TRBV2 and TRBJ2-2, reads EPEVTQTPSHQVTQMGQEVILRCVPISNHLYFYWYRQILGQKVEFLVSFYNNEISEKSEIFDDQFSVERPDGSNFTLKIRSTKLEDSAMYFCASREPGTGGVVGELFFGEGSRLTVL.

J is TRBJ1-2 and V is TRBV28; 9 bases match TRBD1. Germline CDR1 MDHEN, CDR2 SYDVKM. V shed 4 bases, J shed 7 bases, and the junction held 10 bases outside the gene matches. The CDR3 is 15 amino acids. CDR3 sequence reads: CASSSSGTGKGGYTF. Written as DNA, the CDR3 is TGTGCCAGCAGTTCGTCCGGGACAGGGAAGGGTGGCTACACCTTC.

V and J are TRBV5-1 and TRBJ1-3; TRBD1 is a possible D gene (5 bases). There are 14 residues in the CDR3. Germline CDR1 is SGHRS and CDR2 is YFSETQ. Deletions cut 4 bases from V and 2 bases from J, with 10 bases between. CDR3 in DNA: TGCGCCAGCAGCGGGGGGACGGCTGGAAACACCATATATTTT. This encodes CASSGGTAGNTIYF.

The chain links TRBV15 to TRBJ1-2; D call uncertain. The CDR3 has 13 residues. V was pared by 0 bases and J by 1 base, with 3 bases between. The germline V gene encodes CDR1 LNHNV and CDR2 YYDKDF (reference sequence). The CDR3 bases are TGTGCCACCAGCAGAGAAAATAACTATGGCTACACCTTC. It yields the protein CATSRENNYGYTF. The whole variable domain, remainder taken from reference TRBV15 and TRBJ1-2, is DAMVIQNPRYQVTQFGKPVTLSCSQTLNHNVMYWYQQKSSQAPKLLFHYYDKDFNNEADTPDNFQSRRPNTSFCFLDIRSPGLGDTAMYLCATSRENNYGYTFGSGTRLTVV.

The chain employs TRBV2 and TRBJ1-1, with D possibly matching TRBD1 (6 bases). In germline, CDR1 is SNHLY, CDR2 FYNNEI. The CDR3 has 14 residues. The germline V and J ends were trimmed by 8 bases and 0 bases, with 13 bases remaining between them. For the CDR3, the DNA is TGTGCCAGCGCCGGGGGGCCGGTGAACACTGAAGCTTTCTTT. Amino acids: CASAGGPVNTEAFF.

This chain links TRBV12-5 with TRBJ1-2; D may be TRBD1 (6 bases). CDR1 and CDR2 (germline): LGHNT, FRNRAP. The CDR3 has 15 amino acids. The ends were cut back, 4 bases at V and 9 bases at J, with 21 bases in the middle. This CDR3 reads CASGWGQQGLRSYTF. CDR3 DNA: TGTGCTAGTGGTTGGGGCCAACAGGGACTCAGGAGCTACACCTTC.

The J gene is TRBJ2-6, the V gene TRBV6-4, with 8 bases matching TRBD1. The germline gives CDR1 MRHNA, CDR2 SNTAGT. The CDR3 spans 18 residues. Unmatched junction bases numbered 7, after V lost 3 bases and J lost 0 bases. As DNA, the CDR3 is TGTGCCAGCAGTGAAGACAGGGGCTCGAGCTCTGGGGCCAACGTCCTGACTTTC. Encoded protein: CASSEDRGSSSGANVLTF.

V usage is TRBV13 and J usage is TRBJ2-1; D tentatively fits TRBD1 or TRBD2 (6 bases each). The germline CDR1 and CDR2 sequences are PRHDT and FYEKMQ (reference sequence). The CDR3 contains 15 residues. The V gene lost 8 bases and the J gene lost 1 base, with 15 bases spanning the gap. Written as DNA, the CDR3 is TGTGCCAGCTCCACGAAAGGGGGGTCCTACAATGAGCAGTTCTTC. It specifies CASSTKGGSYNEQFF.

J is TRBJ1-1 and V is TRBV3-1 (or the pseudogene TRBV3-2); TRBD1 aligns across 7 bases. V lost 1 base and J lost 0; bases outside the gene matches: 8. This CDR3 is built from 17 residues. CDR1 is LGHDT, CDR2 YNNKEL, per germline (reference sequence). The CDR3 DNA sequence: TGTGCCAGCAGCCAAGTCGGACAGGACTTCATGAACACTGAAGCTTTCTTT. Its translation: CASSQVGQDFMNTEAFF.

The chain couples TRBV6-5 to TRBJ1-1; no reliable D call. CDR1 is MNHEY, CDR2 SVGAGI, per germline. Deletions cut 6 bases from V and 7 bases from J, with 12 bases between. The CDR3 totals 12 residues. The CDR3 nucleotides are TGTGCCAGCAGCACTGGGCCCCGTGAAGCTTTCTTT. This translates into CASSTGPREAFF.

The V gene is TRBV18, the J gene TRBJ2-1; 13 bases line up with TRBD2. V dropped 3 bases and J dropped 9; count of bases not matched to a gene: 8. CDR1 is KGHSH and CDR2 is LQKENI in the germline V gene. The CDR3 contains 16 residues. In DNA, the CDR3 is TGTGCCAGCTCACCCGGACTAGCGGGGGACCTTAGTGAGCAGTTCTTC. Its translation: CASSPGLAGDLSEQFF.

The chain combines TRBV11-1 with TRBJ1-1, with a possible D match to TRBD1 (5 bases). V was clipped by 5 bases and J by 5 bases, with 18 bases between them. The CDR3 runs 15 residues. Germline CDR1 SGHAT, CDR2 FQDESV (reference sequence). The CDR3 nucleotides read TGTGCCAGCAGCCCCTGGGGAGGCAGGGAGACTGAAGCTTTCTTT. This encodes CASSPWGGRETEAFF. The full variable domain, its missing parts supplied by reference TRBV11-1 and TRBJ1-1, is EAEVAQSPRYKITEKSQAVAFWCDPISGHATLYWYRQILGQGPELLVQFQDESVVDDSQLPKDRFSAERLKGVDSTLKIQPAELGDSAMYLCASSPWGGRETEAFFGQGTRLTVV.

This rearrangement joins TRBV5-4 to TRBJ1-2; 9 bases align to TRBD1. Per germline, CDR1 SGHNT and CDR2 YYREEE (reference sequence). The trim removed 4 bases at V and 4 bases at J, leaving 5 bases unmatched. The CDR3 length is 14 residues. DNA for the CDR3: TGTGCCAGCAGCCGGGACAGGGAAGGCTATGGCTACACCTTC. Translation gives CASSRDREGYGYTF.

CDR3 loop: CASSSLNTGGTYSSGNTIYF. The CDR3 nucleotides read TGTGCCAGCAGCTCCTTAAACACAGGGGGAACCTATAGCTCTGGAAACACCATATATTTT. The rearrangement uses TRBV6-6 and TRBJ1-3, with TRBD1 identical over 8 bases. The CDR3 sequence is 20 residues long. The junction had 19 bases not matched to a gene; V was cut back by 6 bases and J by 0 bases. CDR1 MNHNY and CDR2 SVGAGI come from the germline V gene (reference sequence).